These T cell receptor beta chains were read from a single sample in a study of blood T cell repertoires in COVID-19. Using immunoSEQ multiplex PCR, the repertoire was profiled, and TCRdb retains in-frame clones only, with some absent. The profile shows about 87,000 clones, around 84% of them singletons. The sequencing sample was made of peripheral blood. The receptors stem from a man aged 35-49 years with acute or convalescent COVID-19. Both conserved end residues are part of each CDR3. A D gene is named only where the DNA matches it firmly. Part of the rows lack a size; the others show once, few, many or a class for expanded clones.

D gene,clone size,V gene,J gene,CDR3 DNA,CDR3 protein
-,-,TRBV6-9,TRBJ2-7,TGTGCCAGCAGTTATATCCAGGTCCGGTACGAGCAGTACTTC,CASSYIQVRYEQYF
-,once,TRBV2,TRBJ1-5,TGTGCCAGCAGTGAAATTTTGGTTACAAATCAGCCCCAGCATTTT,CASSEILVTNQPQHF
-,-,TRBV7-2,TRBJ2-5,TGTGCCAGCAGCTTAGACAGGGAACAGACCCAGTACTTC,CASSLDREQTQYF
-,once,TRBV7-8,TRBJ1-2,TGTGCCAGCAGCCTTCCAGGAAACTATGGCTACACCTTC,CASSLPGNYGYTF
-,once,TRBV6-1,TRBJ1-5,TGTGCCAGCAGTGAGGGAGGGTATCAGCCCCAGCATTTT,CASSEGGYQPQHF
TRBD1,-,TRBV27,TRBJ1-5,TGTGCCAGCAGTTTATCGGGGGGACAGGGGGCCGCTCAGCCCCAGCATTTT,CASSLSGGQGAAQPQHF
TRBD1,-,TRBV7-2,TRBJ1-2,TGTGCCAGCAGCTACCGGACAGGGGGCCATGGCTACACCTTC,CASSYRTGGHGYTF
TRBD1,-,TRBV29-1,TRBJ1-4,TGCAGCACTAGACTTACAGGGGCTAATGAAAAACTGTTTTTT,CSTRLTGANEKLFF
TRBD2,-,TRBV5-1,TRBJ2-3,TGCGCCAGCAGCCCGGGACTAGCGAGCACAGATACGCAGTATTTT,CASSPGLASTDTQYF
-,once,TRBV12-5,TRBJ1-1,TGTGCTAGTGGTTTGGGAGACCCGGGCGGGTGGGGTACTGAAGCTTTCTTT,CASGLGDPGGWGTEAFF
-,-,TRBV6-5,TRBJ1-1,TGTGCCAGCAGCACCCCTCGAGAGGCTTTCTTT,CASSTPREAFF
TRBD1,-,TRBV5-1,TRBJ1-1,TGCGCCAGCAGCCCAGGGGGCGCGAACACTGAAGCTTTCTTT,CASSPGGANTEAFF
TRBD1,-,TRBV5-8,TRBJ2-5,TGTGCCAGCAGCACCGGACAGGGGCAAGAGACCCAGTACTTC,CASSTGQGQETQYF
-,-,TRBV19,TRBJ2-5,TGTGCCACCGAGGAGGGGCAGACCCAGTACTTC,CATEEGQTQYF
-,few,TRBV24-1,TRBJ2-1,TGTGCCACCAGTGGACGACGGATGACTTACAATGAGCAGTTCTTC,CATSGRRMTYNEQFF
-,-,TRBV27,TRBJ1-6,TGTGCCAGCAGTTTCCTGGGACAAGCCTCCTCCTATAATTCACCCCTCCACTTT,CASSFLGQASSYNSPLHF
TRBD1,once,TRBV29-1,TRBJ1-1,TGCAGCTTCGGGACAGGAGACACTGAAGCTTTCTTT,CSFGTGDTEAFF
TRBD1,-,TRBV30,TRBJ1-1,TGTGCCTCACCGGGACAGGAAGCTTTCTTT,CASPGQEAFF
-,-,TRBV3-1/TRBV3-2,TRBJ1-1,TGTGCCAGCAGCCCCGTCCACGGGGGCACTGAAGCTTTCTTT,CASSPVHGGTEAFF
TRBD2,-,TRBV7-2,TRBJ2-7,TGTGCCAGCAACAAAGCGGGGGGTACTCGGGAGCAGTACTTC,CASNKAGGTREQYF
-,-,TRBV7-9,TRBJ1-1,TGTGCCAGCAGGGCCACTGAAGCTTTCTTT,CASRATEAFF
-,-,TRBV4-1,TRBJ2-7,TGCGCCAGCAGCCTAACAGGGTTGCACGAGCAGTACTTC,CASSLTGLHEQYF
TRBD1,-,TRBV29-1,TRBJ1-1,TGCAGCGTTGTCCGGGACAGGGGCGGGACTGAAGCTTTCTTT,CSVVRDRGGTEAFF
-,-,TRBV5-5,TRBJ2-3,TGTGCCAGCAGCTTGGCCGGAGACAGCACAGATACGCAGTATTTT,CASSLAGDSTDTQYF
TRBD1,-,TRBV11-2,TRBJ2-7,TGTGCCAGCAGCTTAACCCGACAGGGTCCAAGGGAGCAGTACTTC,CASSLTRQGPREQYF
-,-,TRBV13,TRBJ2-2,TGTGCCAGCAGCTTAGGCCAACTAACAATGACCGGGGAGCTGTTTTTT,CASSLGQLTMTGELFF
-,-,TRBV5-8,TRBJ2-5,TGTGCCAGCAGCCCGCGGGAGACCCAGTACTTC,CASSPRETQYF
-,-,TRBV5-7,TRBJ2-6,TGTGCCAGCAGCGGGAAGGGACTCCTCTCTGGGGCCAACGTCCTGACTTTC,CASSGKGLLSGANVLTF
TRBD1,-,TRBV5-8,TRBJ1-2,TGTGCCAGCAGCTTGGATGGACAGGGGGCTAGGGGCTACACCTTC,CASSLDGQGARGYTF
-,-,TRBV5-1,TRBJ1-2,TGCGCCAGCAGCTTGGTCGCGGGATATGGCTACACCTTC,CASSLVAGYGYTF
TRBD1,-,TRBV9,TRBJ1-4,TGTGCCAGCAGCGGGACAGGGGGCAGTGAAAAACTGTTTTTT,CASSGTGGSEKLFF
-,-,TRBV30,TRBJ1-5,TGTGCCTGGACGGGGGGCGCGGGTCAGCCCCAGCATTTT,CAWTGGAGQPQHF
-,-,TRBV5-5,TRBJ2-5,TGTGCCAGCAGCCCTACACAGGGAAGAGAGACCCAGTACTTC,CASSPTQGRETQYF
TRBD1,many,TRBV19,TRBJ1-1,TGTGCCAGTAGTATAGGACAGGGGATCAACACTGAAGCTTTCTTT,CASSIGQGINTEAFF
TRBD1,-,TRBV19,TRBJ1-1,TGTGCCAGTAGGAAGGGACAGGGGGTTGGCACTGAAGCTTTCTTT,CASRKGQGVGTEAFF
TRBD1,once,TRBV7-9,TRBJ1-4,TGTGCCAGCAGCTCGAAAACCGGGACAGGATTTGAAAAACTGTTTTTT,CASSSKTGTGFEKLFF
-,-,TRBV7-2,TRBJ1-5,TGTGCCAGCAGCCCCCGGACTGGTCAGCCCCAGCATTTT,CASSPRTGQPQHF
TRBD2,-,TRBV6-5,TRBJ2-5,TGTGCCAGCAGTCCCGGACTAGCGGGTACAGAGACCCAGTACTTC,CASSPGLAGTETQYF
-,once,TRBV15,TRBJ1-2,TGTGCCACCAGCTTTCCGGGAGGCCCTGGCTACACCTTC,CATSFPGGPGYTF
-,-,TRBV9,TRBJ1-4,TGTGCCAGCAGCGTAGCTCAGAACCCTAATGAAAAACTGTTTTTT,CASSVAQNPNEKLFF
-,-,TRBV11-2,TRBJ2-2,TGTGCCAGCAGGGGGGACACCCACACCGGGGAGCTGTTTTTT,CASRGDTHTGELFF